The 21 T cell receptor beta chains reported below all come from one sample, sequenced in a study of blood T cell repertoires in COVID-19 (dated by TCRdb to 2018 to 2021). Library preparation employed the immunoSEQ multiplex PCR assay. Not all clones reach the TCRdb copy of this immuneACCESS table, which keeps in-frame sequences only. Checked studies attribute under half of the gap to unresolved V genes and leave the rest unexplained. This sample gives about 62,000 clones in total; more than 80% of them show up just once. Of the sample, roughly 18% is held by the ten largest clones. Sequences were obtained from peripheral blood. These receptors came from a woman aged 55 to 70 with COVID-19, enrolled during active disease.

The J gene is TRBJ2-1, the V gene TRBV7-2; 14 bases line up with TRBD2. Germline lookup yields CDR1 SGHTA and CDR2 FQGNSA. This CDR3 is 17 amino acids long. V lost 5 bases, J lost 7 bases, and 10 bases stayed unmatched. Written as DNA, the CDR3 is TGTGCCAGCAGCAGACCTGGGACTAGCGGGAGAAAGAATGAGCAGTTCTTC. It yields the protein CASSRPGTSGRKNEQFF.

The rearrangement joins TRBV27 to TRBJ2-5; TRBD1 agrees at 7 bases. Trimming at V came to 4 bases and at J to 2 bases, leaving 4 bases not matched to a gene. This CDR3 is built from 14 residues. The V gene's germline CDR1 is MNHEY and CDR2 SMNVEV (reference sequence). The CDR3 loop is CASSSHRGQETQYF. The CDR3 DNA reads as TGTGCCAGCAGTTCCCACAGGGGTCAAGAGACCCAGTACTTC.

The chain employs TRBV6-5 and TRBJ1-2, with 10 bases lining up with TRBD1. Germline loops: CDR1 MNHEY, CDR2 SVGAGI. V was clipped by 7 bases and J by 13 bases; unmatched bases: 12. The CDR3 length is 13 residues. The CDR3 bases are TGTGCCAGCACCCAGACAGACAGGGGGCCCTTCACCTTC. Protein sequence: CASTQTDRGPFTF.

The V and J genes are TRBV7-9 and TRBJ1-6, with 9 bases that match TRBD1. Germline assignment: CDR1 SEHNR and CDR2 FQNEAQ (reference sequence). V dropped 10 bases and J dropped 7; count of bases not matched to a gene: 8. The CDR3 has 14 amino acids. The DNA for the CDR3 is TGTGCCACTATTGGGACAGGGAGAAATTCACCCCTCCACTTT. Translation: CATIGTGRNSPLHF.

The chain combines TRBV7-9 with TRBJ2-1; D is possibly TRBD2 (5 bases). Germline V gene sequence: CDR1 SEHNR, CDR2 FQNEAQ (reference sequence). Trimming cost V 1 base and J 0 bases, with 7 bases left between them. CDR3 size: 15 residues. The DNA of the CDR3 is TGTGCCAGCAGCTTAGAAGCGGCCTCCTACAATGAGCAGTTCTTC. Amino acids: CASSLEAASYNEQFF.

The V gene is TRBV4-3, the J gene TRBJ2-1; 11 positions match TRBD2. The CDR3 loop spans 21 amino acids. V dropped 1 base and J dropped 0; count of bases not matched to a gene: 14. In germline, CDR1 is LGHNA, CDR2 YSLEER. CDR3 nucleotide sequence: TGCGCCAGCAGCCAAGTTGAACCGGGACTAGCGGACTCGATCTCCTACAATGAGCAGTTCTTC. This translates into CASSQVEPGLADSISYNEQFF.

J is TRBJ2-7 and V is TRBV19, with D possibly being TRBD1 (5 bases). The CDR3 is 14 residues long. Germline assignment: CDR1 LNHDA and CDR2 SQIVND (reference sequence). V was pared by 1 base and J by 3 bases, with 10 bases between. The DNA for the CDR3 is TGTGCCAGTAGTATAGGGCCCGACAGCTACGAGCAGTACTTC. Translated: CASSIGPDSYEQYF.

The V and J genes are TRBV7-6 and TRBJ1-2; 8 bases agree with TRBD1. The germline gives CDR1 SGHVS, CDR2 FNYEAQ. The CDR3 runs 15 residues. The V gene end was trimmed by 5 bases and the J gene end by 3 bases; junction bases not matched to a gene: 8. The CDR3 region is CASSAQQGVYYGYTF. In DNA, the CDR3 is TGTGCCAGCAGCGCCCAACAGGGGGTGTACTATGGCTACACCTTC.

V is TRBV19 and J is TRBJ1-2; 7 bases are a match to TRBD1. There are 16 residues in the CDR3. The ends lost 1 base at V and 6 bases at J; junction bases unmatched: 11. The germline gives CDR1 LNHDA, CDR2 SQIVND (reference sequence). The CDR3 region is CASSIGGTALRDGYTF. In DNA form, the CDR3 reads TGTGCCAGTAGTATAGGGGGGACAGCCCTTAGGGATGGCTACACCTTC.

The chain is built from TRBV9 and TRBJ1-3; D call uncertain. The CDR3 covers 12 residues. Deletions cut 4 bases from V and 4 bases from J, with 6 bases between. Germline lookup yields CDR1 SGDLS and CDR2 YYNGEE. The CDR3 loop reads CASSTSGNTIYF. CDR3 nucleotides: TGTGCCAGCAGCACATCAGGAAACACCATATATTTT.

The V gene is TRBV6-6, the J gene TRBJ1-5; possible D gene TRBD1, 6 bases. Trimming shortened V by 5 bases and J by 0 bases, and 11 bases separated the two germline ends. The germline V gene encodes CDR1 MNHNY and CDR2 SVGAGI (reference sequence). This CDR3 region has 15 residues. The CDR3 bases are TGTGCCAGCAGTCCTACAGGGAATAGCAATCAGCCCCAGCATTTT. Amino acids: CASSPTGNSNQPQHF.

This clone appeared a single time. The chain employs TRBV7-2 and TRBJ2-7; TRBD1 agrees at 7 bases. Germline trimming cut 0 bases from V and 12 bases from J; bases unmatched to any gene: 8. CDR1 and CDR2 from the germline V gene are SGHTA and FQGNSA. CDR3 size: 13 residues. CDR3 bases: TGTGCCAGCAGCTTAGCCCCGGACAGGCCGGGGTACTTC. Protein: CASSLAPDRPGYF.

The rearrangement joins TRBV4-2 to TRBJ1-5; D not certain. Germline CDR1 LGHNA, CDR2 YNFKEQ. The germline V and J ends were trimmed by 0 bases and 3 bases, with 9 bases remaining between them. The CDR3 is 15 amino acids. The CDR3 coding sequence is TGTGCCAGCAGCCAAGAGGGAGGAATCAATCAGCCCCAGCATTTT. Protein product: CASSQEGGINQPQHF.

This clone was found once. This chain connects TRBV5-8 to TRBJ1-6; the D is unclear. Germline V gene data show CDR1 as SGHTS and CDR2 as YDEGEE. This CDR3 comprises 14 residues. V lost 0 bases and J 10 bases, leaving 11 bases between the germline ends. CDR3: CASSLGGRRSPLHF. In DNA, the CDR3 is TGTGCCAGCAGCTTGGGTGGGAGGCGATCACCCCTCCACTTT.

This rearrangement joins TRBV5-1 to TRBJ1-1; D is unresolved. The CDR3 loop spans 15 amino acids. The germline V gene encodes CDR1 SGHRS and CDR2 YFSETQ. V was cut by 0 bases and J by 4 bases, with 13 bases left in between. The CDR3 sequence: CASSLAAGIVTEAFF. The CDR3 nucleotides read TGCGCCAGCAGCTTGGCAGCGGGCATCGTCACTGAAGCTTTCTTT.

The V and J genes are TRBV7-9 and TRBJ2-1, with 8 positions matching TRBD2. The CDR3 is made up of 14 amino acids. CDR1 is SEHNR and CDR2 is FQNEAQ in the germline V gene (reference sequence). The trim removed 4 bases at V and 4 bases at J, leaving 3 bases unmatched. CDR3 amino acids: CASSSTSGYNEQFF. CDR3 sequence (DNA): TGTGCCAGCAGCTCAACTAGCGGTTACAATGAGCAGTTCTTC.

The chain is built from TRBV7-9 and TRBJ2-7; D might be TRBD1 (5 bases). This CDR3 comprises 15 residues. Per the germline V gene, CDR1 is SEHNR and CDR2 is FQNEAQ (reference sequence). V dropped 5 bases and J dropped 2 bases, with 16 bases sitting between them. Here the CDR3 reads CASSGALGQTYEQYF. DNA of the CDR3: TGTGCCAGCAGCGGGGCCTTGGGGCAGACCTACGAGCAGTACTTC. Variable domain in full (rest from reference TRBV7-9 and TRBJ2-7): DTGVSQNPRHKITKRGQNVTFRCDPISEHNRLYWYRQTLGQGPEFLTYFQNEAQLEKSRLLSDRFSAERPKGSFSTLEIQRTEQGDSAMYLCASSGALGQTYEQYFGPGTRLTVT.

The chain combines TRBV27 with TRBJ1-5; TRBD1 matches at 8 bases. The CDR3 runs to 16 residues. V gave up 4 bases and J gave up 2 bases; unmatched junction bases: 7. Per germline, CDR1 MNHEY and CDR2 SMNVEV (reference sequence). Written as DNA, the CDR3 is TGTGCCAGCAGTTCCTCCGACAGGGGTGGCAATCAGCCCCAGCATTTT. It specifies CASSSSDRGGNQPQHF.

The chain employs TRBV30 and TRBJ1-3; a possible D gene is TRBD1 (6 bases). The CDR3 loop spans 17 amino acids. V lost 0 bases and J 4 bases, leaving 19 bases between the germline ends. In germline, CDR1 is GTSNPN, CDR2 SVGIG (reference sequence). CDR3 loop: CAWSVWGQAPPGNTIYF. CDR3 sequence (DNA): TGTGCCTGGAGTGTATGGGGGCAGGCACCACCCGGAAACACCATATATTTT. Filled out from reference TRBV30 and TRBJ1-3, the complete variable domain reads SQTIHQWPATLVQPVGSPLSLECTVEGTSNPNLYWYRQAAGRGLQLLFYSVGIGQISSEVPQNLSASRPQDRQFILSSKKLLLSDSGFYLCAWSVWGQAPPGNTIYFGEGSWLTVV.

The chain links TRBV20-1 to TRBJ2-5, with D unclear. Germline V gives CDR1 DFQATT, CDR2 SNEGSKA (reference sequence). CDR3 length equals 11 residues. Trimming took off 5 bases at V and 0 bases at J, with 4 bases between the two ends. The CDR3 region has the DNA TGCAGTGCTCAGGACCAAGAGACCCAGTACTTC. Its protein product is CSAQDQETQYF.

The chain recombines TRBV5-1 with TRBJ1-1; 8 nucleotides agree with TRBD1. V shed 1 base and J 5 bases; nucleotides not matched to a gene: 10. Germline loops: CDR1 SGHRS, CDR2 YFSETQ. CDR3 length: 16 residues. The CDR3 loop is CASSLTIGQGGTEAFF. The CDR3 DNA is TGCGCCAGCAGCTTGACGATCGGACAGGGAGGGACTGAAGCTTTCTTT.